This T cell receptor beta chain was retrieved from a study of OX40 agonist ivuxolimab in advanced cancers. Study summary: It was ivuxolimab, an agonistic anti-OX40 (CD134) antibody, that patients were treated with. Hepatocellular carcinoma, melanoma, renal cell or head and neck cancer was diagnosed in the dose-escalation patients.

Study-wide results and caveats: The mean number of expanded clones was higher in CD8+ T cells than in CD4+. Low normalized T-cell clonal expansion was additionally recorded for some nonresponders.

Trimming shortened V by 0 bases and J by 0 bases, and 12 bases separated the two germline ends. The CDR3 length is 17 residues. CDR1 KGHSY and CDR2 FQNENV come from the germline V gene. Remarks on this clone: Its antigen is not known.

This table comes from immunoSEQ multiplex PCR, and its TCRdb copy is limited to in-frame clones, with some not included. The sample yields around 86,000 clones, about nine tenths seen once. V usage is TRBV16 and J usage is TRBJ1-3; D remains unclear. The material sequenced was CD4+ or CD8+ T cells sorted from blood, taken in a trial of the OX40 agonist ivuxolimab. The source is an adult with an advanced solid tumor such as melanoma, head and neck, liver or kidney cancer. The CDR3 DNA reads TGTGCCAGCAGCCAATCGATTGAGGGATTCTCTGGAAACACCATATATTTT. Residues: CASSQSIEGFSGNTIYF.